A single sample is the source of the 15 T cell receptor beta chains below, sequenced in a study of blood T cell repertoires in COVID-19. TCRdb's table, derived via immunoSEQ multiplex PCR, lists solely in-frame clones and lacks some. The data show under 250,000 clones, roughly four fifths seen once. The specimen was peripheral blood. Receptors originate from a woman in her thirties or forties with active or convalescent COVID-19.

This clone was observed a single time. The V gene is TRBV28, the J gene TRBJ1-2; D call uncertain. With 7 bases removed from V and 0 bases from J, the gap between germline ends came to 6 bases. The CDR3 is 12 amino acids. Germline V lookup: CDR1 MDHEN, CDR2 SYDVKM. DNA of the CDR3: TGTGCCAGCAAACGGGCTAACTATGGCTACACCTTC. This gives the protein CASKRANYGYTF.

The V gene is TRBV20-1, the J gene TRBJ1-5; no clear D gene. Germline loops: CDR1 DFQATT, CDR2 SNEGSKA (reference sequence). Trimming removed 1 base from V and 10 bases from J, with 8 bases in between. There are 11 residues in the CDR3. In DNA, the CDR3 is TGCAGTGCTAGAGGTGGCGGACCCCAGCATTTT. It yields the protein CSARGGGPQHF.

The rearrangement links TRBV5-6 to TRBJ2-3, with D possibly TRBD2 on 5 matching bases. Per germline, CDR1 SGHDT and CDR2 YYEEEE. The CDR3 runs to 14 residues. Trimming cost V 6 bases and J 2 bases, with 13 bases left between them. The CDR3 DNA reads TGTGCCAGCATCAGAGGGCGCGACACAGATACGCAGTATTTT. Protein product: CASIRGRDTDTQYF.

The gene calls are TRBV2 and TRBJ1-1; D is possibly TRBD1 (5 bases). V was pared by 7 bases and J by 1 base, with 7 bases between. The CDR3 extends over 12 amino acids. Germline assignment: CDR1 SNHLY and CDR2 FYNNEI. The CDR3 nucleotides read TGTGCCAGCAAAGACAGGAACACTGAAGCTTTCTTT. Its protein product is CASKDRNTEAFF.

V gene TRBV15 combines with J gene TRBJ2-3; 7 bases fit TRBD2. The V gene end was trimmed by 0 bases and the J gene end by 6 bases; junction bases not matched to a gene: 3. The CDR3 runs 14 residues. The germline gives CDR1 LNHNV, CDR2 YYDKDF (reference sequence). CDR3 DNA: TGTGCCACCAGCAGAGAATCTAGCGGCGATACGCAGTATTTT. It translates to CATSRESSGDTQYF.

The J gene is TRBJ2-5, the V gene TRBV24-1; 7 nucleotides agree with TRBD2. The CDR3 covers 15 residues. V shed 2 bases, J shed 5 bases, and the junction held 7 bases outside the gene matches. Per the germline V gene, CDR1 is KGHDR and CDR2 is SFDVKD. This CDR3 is CATSDSRTSQETQYF. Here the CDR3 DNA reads TGTGCCACCAGTGATTCCCGGACTAGTCAGGAGACCCAGTACTTC.

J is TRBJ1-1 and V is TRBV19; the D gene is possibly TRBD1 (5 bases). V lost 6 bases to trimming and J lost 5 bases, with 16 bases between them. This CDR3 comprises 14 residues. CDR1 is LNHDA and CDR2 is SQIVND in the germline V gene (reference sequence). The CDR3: CASRSENRGTEAFF. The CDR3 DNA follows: TGTGCCAGTAGATCAGAAAATAGGGGAACTGAAGCTTTCTTT.

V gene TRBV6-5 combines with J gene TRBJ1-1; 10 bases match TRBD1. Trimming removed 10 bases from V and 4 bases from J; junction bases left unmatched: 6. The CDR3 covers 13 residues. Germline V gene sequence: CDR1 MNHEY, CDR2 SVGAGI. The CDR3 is CATRDRGSTEAFF. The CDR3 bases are TGTGCCACCCGGGACAGGGGTTCCACTGAAGCTTTCTTT.

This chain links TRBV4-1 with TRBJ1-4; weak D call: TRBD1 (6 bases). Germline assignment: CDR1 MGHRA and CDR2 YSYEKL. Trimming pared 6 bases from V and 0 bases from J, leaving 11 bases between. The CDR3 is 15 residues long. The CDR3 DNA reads TGCGCCAGCAGAGACAGGCCTGCAACTAATGAAAAACTGTTTTTT. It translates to CASRDRPATNEKLFF.

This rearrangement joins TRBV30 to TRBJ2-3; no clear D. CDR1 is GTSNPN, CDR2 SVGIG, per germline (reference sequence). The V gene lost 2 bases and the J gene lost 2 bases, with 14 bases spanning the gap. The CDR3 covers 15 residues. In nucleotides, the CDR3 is TGTGCCTGGAGTCCACCTCTCCCACTCACAGATACGCAGTATTTT. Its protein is CAWSPPLPLTDTQYF.

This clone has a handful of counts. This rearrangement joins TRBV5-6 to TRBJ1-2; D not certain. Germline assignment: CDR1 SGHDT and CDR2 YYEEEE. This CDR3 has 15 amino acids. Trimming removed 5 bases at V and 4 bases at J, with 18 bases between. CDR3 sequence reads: CASSTIDLEGYGYTF. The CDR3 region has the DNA TGTGCCAGCAGTACTATCGACCTTGAGGGCTATGGCTACACCTTC.

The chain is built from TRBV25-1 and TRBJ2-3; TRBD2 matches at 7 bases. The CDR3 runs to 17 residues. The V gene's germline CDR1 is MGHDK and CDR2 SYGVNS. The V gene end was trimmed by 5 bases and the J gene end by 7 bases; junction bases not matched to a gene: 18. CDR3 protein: CASSHLGTLRESNTQYF. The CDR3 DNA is TGTGCCAGCAGTCACCTCGGAACCCTGCGGGAGTCAAATACGCAGTATTTT.

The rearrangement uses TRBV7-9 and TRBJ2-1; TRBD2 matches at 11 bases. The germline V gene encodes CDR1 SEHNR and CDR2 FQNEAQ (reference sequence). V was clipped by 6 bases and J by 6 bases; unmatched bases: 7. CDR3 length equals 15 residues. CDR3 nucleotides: TGTGCCAGCAGAATACTAGCGGGAGCCCCCAATGAGCAGTTCTTC. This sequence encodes CASRILAGAPNEQFF.

The CDR3 nucleotides read TGTGCCAGCAGCCCGACATTTGGTAGCGGGGACCTCGAGCAGTACTTC. It encodes CASSPTFGSGDLEQYF. The chain combines TRBV4-2 with TRBJ2-7; 8 nucleotides agree with TRBD2. Per germline, CDR1 LGHNA and CDR2 YNFKEQ. V was pared by 4 bases and J by 6 bases, with 14 bases of the junction left unmatched. The CDR3 has 16 amino acids.

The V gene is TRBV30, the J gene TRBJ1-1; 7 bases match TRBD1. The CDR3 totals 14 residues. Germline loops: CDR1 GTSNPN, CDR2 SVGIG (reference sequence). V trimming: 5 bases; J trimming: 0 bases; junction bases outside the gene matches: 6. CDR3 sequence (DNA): TGTGCCTGGGCCCCGGGACAGATGAACACTGAAGCTTTCTTT. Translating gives CAWAPGQMNTEAFF.